The 27 T cell receptor beta chains in this list originate from one sample, sequenced in a study of blood T cell repertoires in COVID-19. Libraries were prepared by immunoSEQ multiplex PCR; TCRdb keeps only in-frame clonotypes and omits some of them. The sample lists about 12,000 clones; 90% were seen once. Material: peripheral blood. The receptors stem from a man aged 65-85 years with active COVID-19.

V is TRBV5-4 and J is TRBJ2-1, with D possibly matching TRBD2 (5 bases). The CDR3 contains 15 residues. The V end was cut by 6 bases, the J end by 1 base, with 14 bases between. Germline CDR1 SGHNT, CDR2 YYREEE (reference sequence). For the CDR3, the DNA is TGTGCCAGCATCCGCGGGCCTGCATCCTACAATGAGCAGTTCTTC. Amino acid sequence: CASIRGPASYNEQFF.

This clone was picked up one time. The J gene is TRBJ1-2, the V gene TRBV3-1 (or the pseudogene TRBV3-2), with no clear D. V was trimmed by 1 base and J by 8 bases, leaving 11 bases between them. The germline gives CDR1 LGHDT, CDR2 YNNKEL (reference sequence). This CDR3 contains 13 residues. Here the CDR3 reads CASSQAESQGYTF. Written as DNA, the CDR3 is TGTGCCAGCAGCCAAGCAGAATCACAGGGCTACACCTTC.

This chain uses TRBV5-5 with TRBJ2-6; 7 bases are shared with TRBD1. CDR1 and CDR2 from the germline V gene are SGHKS and YYEKEE (reference sequence). V dropped 4 bases and J dropped 0; count of bases not matched to a gene: 7. The CDR3 runs 17 residues. Here the CDR3 DNA reads TGTGCCAGCAGCCGAACAGGGGCGATCTCTGGGGCCAACGTCCTGACTTTC. Its protein is CASSRTGAISGANVLTF.

This chain links TRBV7-2 with TRBJ1-1; TRBD1 matches 8 bases. Germline trimming cut 5 bases from V and 0 bases from J; bases unmatched to any gene: 14. Germline loops: CDR1 SGHTA, CDR2 FQGNSA. The CDR3 contains 18 residues. The CDR3 loop reads CASSPRAGTGYLNTEAFF. The CDR3 DNA reads TGTGCCAGCAGCCCTAGAGCCGGGACAGGATACCTGAACACTGAAGCTTTCTTT.

The genes are TRBV5-1 and TRBJ2-5, with 7 nucleotides matching TRBD2. CDR3 size: 14 residues. Germline assignment: CDR1 SGHRS and CDR2 YFSETQ. With 6 bases clipped from V and 1 base from J, the junction kept 6 bases outside the gene matches. The CDR3 is CASNPLAVQETQYF. The CDR3, as DNA: TGCGCCAGCAACCCCCTAGCGGTCCAAGAGACCCAGTACTTC.

Written as DNA, the CDR3 is TGTGCCATCAGTTCCGGGACACAAGAGACCCAGTACTTC. Translation gives CAISSGTQETQYF. V gene TRBV10-3 combines with J gene TRBJ2-5; perhaps TRBD1 as D (6 bases). Trimming took 5 bases from V and 2 from J, leaving 9 bases between them. CDR1 ENHRY and CDR2 SYGVKD come from the germline V gene. This CDR3 region has 13 residues.

The chain has TRBV7-2 and TRBJ2-3; 8 bases are shared with TRBD2. Germline CDR1 and CDR2: SGHTA and FQGNSA. The CDR3 runs 12 residues. Germline trimming cut 2 bases from V and 12 bases from J; bases unmatched to any gene: 4. CDR3 DNA sequence: TGTGCCAGCAGCTTAAATAGCGGGGACCAGTATTTT. It translates to CASSLNSGDQYF.

CDR3 in DNA: TGCGCCAGCAGCTTGGCGGTATCAAACTCCTACAATGAGCAGTTCTTC. Its protein is CASSLAVSNSYNEQFF. The chain couples TRBV5-1 to TRBJ2-1; D gene uncertain. Between the trimmed V and J ends, which lost 0 bases and 0 bases, there was a span of 10 bases. This CDR3 region has 16 residues. Per the germline V gene, CDR1 is SGHRS and CDR2 is YFSETQ. Looking up the rest from reference TRBV5-1 and TRBJ2-1 gives the full variable domain: KAGVTQTPRYLIKTRGQQVTLSCSPISGHRSVSWYQQTPGQGLQFLFEYFSETQRNKGNFPGRFSGRQFSNSRSEMNVSTLELGDSALYLCASSLAVSNSYNEQFFGPGTRLTVL.

The chain links TRBV11-3 to TRBJ1-4; unclear D gene. V lost 8 bases, J lost 7 bases, and 8 bases lay in between. Germline loops: CDR1 SGHNT, CDR2 YENEEA. This CDR3 is 11 amino acids long. CDR3 bases: TGTGCCAGCGCAGGTAGTGAAAAACTGTTTTTT. Protein sequence: CASAGSEKLFF.

The CDR3: CASSEGTTPWDTQYF. CDR3 sequence (DNA): TGTGCCAGCAGTGAAGGAACAACCCCTTGGGATACGCAGTATTTT. The chain employs TRBV6-1 and TRBJ2-3; no firm D call. The CDR3 consists of 15 residues. V was cut by 1 base and J by 6 bases, with 14 bases left in between. CDR1 is MNHNS, CDR2 SASEGT, per germline.

The chain employs TRBV5-1 and TRBJ1-1; TRBD1 might be the D (5 bases). The CDR3 extends over 13 amino acids. Trimming removed 5 bases from V and 1 base from J, with 9 bases in between. The germline V gene has CDR1 SGHRS and CDR2 YFSETQ. CDR3 region: CASSRQPNTEAFF. CDR3 DNA: TGCGCCAGCAGTAGACAGCCGAACACTGAAGCTTTCTTT.

The chain links TRBV7-2 to TRBJ2-3; tentatively, D is TRBD1 (7 bases). CDR1 is SGHTA and CDR2 is FQGNSA in the germline V gene. The CDR3 length is 16 residues. Trimming took off 5 bases at V and 6 bases at J, with 21 bases between the two ends. CDR3 in amino acids: CASSLRQGGGKDTQYF. CDR3 coding DNA: TGTGCCAGCAGCCTAAGACAGGGAGGAGGCAAGGATACGCAGTATTTT.

This rearrangement joins TRBV5-6 to TRBJ2-7; D is unresolved. V was pared by 2 bases and J by 0 bases, with 12 bases between. Per the germline V gene, CDR1 is SGHDT and CDR2 is YYEEEE. The length of the CDR3 is 15 residues. The CDR3 DNA sequence: TGTGCCAGCAGCTTCAGCGTTCGAGGCTCCTACGAGCAGTACTTC. Encoded protein: CASSFSVRGSYEQYF.

The rearrangement links TRBV5-1 to TRBJ2-1, with TRBD2 matching over 7 bases. CDR1 and CDR2 (germline): SGHRS, YFSETQ. CDR3 length: 18 amino acids. J was trimmed by 4 bases and V by 0 bases; bases with no gene match: 13. The CDR3 sequence is CASSLGLASGTLYNEQFF. Here the CDR3 DNA reads TGCGCCAGCAGCTTGGGGTTGGCTAGCGGTACCCTTTACAATGAGCAGTTCTTC.

This rearrangement joins TRBV4-1 to TRBJ2-2, with TRBD1 identical over 8 bases. Unmatched junction bases numbered 8, after V lost 1 base and J lost 4 bases. CDR3 length equals 17 residues. Germline loops: CDR1 MGHRA, CDR2 YSYEKL. The CDR3 spells CASSQAGNRGSTGELFF. DNA for the CDR3: TGCGCCAGCAGCCAAGCGGGGAACAGGGGGTCCACCGGGGAGCTGTTTTTT.

This clone was recorded once. The V and J genes are TRBV11-1 and TRBJ2-7; 7 nucleotides align to TRBD1. The CDR3 sequence is 16 residues long. The ends lost 5 bases at V and 0 bases at J; junction bases unmatched: 10. Germline lookup yields CDR1 SGHAT and CDR2 FQDESV (reference sequence). The CDR3 reads CASSADRATSSYEQYF. The DNA of the CDR3 is TGTGCCAGCAGCGCCGACAGGGCCACAAGCTCCTACGAGCAGTACTTC.

The chain couples TRBV5-1 to TRBJ2-1; 9 positions match TRBD2. This CDR3 contains 18 residues. V dropped 3 bases and J dropped 1; count of bases not matched to a gene: 11. CDR1 is SGHRS, CDR2 YFSETQ, per germline. The CDR3: CASSSWLAGSSSYNEQFF. CDR3 DNA: TGCGCCAGCAGCTCTTGGCTAGCGGGATCTTCTTCCTACAATGAGCAGTTCTTC.

The chain carries TRBV6-5 and TRBJ2-3, with 10 bases identical to TRBD2. CDR3 length: 15 residues. The germline V gene encodes CDR1 MNHEY and CDR2 SVGAGI. V gave up 5 bases and J gave up 1 base; unmatched junction bases: 3. In DNA, the CDR3 is TGTGCCAGCAGTAGGACTAGCGGAGGCACAGATACGCAGTATTTT. Its translation is CASSRTSGGTDTQYF.

The J gene is TRBJ2-3, the V gene TRBV3-1 (or the pseudogene TRBV3-2); 9 nucleotides align to TRBD2. With V trimmed by 2 bases and J by 2 bases, 2 bases remained unmatched. CDR3 length: 15 amino acids. Germline lookup yields CDR1 LGHDT and CDR2 YNNKEL (reference sequence). CDR3 bases: TGTGCCAGCAGCCAACTAGCGGGGCTCACAGATACGCAGTATTTT. This sequence encodes CASSQLAGLTDTQYF.

J is TRBJ1-2 and V is TRBV6-4, with unresolved D. Trimming pared 2 bases from V and 7 bases from J, leaving 11 bases between. Germline V CDR1 and CDR2: MRHNA, SNTAGT. This CDR3 is built from 13 residues. DNA of the CDR3: TGTGCCAGCAGTGACCCTCGAGGAATTGGCTACACCTTC. It specifies CASSDPRGIGYTF.

The chain employs TRBV5-6 and TRBJ2-7; 8 nucleotides match TRBD1. The junction had 3 bases not matched to a gene; V was cut back by 4 bases and J by 3 bases. The CDR3 consists of 13 residues. Germline loops: CDR1 SGHDT, CDR2 YYEEEE. The CDR3 DNA follows: TGTGCCAGCAGCACAGGGACAGGCTACGAGCAGTACTTC. Its translation is CASSTGTGYEQYF. The whole variable domain, remainder taken from reference TRBV5-6 and TRBJ2-7, is DAGVTQSPTHLIKTRGQQVTLRCSPKSGHDTVSWYQQALGQGPQFIFQYYEEEERQRGNFPDRFSGHQFPNYSSELNVNALLLGDSALYLCASSTGTGYEQYFGPGTRLTVT.

This chain joins TRBV7-2 and TRBJ2-2; D is uncertain. The germline V and J ends were trimmed by 3 bases and 6 bases, with 11 bases remaining between them. The V gene's germline CDR1 is SGHTA and CDR2 FQGNSA. This CDR3 has 14 amino acids. CDR3 coding DNA: TGTGCCAGCAGCTTCGCTTCCTCGGCCGGGGAGCTGTTTTTT. It is translated as CASSFASSAGELFF.

The J gene is TRBJ1-6, the V gene TRBV4-1, with no clear D. Trimming pared 0 bases from V and 6 bases from J, leaving 15 bases between. The germline V gene has CDR1 MGHRA and CDR2 YSYEKL. The CDR3 is made up of 17 amino acids. The CDR3 coding sequence is TGCGCCAGCAGCCAAGAATCAGGCGCGCGTTTTAATTCACCCCTCCACTTT. This sequence encodes CASSQESGARFNSPLHF.

The V gene is TRBV6-5, the J gene TRBJ1-1; D gene ambiguous. CDR1 MNHEY and CDR2 SVGAGI come from the germline V gene. The CDR3 consists of 16 residues. V lost 4 bases and J 3 bases, leaving 18 bases between the germline ends. As DNA, the CDR3 is TGTGCCAGCAGTTCTCTTCCCGGGATCTCGGACACTGAAGCTTTCTTT. This sequence encodes CASSSLPGISDTEAFF.

The chain carries TRBV7-3 and TRBJ1-5; 9 bases agree with TRBD1. The junction had 5 bases not matched to a gene; V was cut back by 4 bases and J by 7 bases. This CDR3 contains 14 residues. Germline V lookup: CDR1 SGHTA, CDR2 FQGTGA. Here the CDR3 DNA reads TGTGCCAGCAGCTCGACAGGGGGAGGGCAGCCCCAGCATTTT. Amino acids: CASSSTGGGQPQHF.

This clone has only one observation. V usage is TRBV10-1 and J usage is TRBJ2-5; perhaps TRBD2 as D (6 bases). With 10 bases removed from V and 4 bases from J, the gap between germline ends came to 19 bases. In germline, CDR1 is WNHNN, CDR2 SYGVQD (reference sequence). This CDR3 is 14 amino acids long. The CDR3 protein is CATQPGGAGETQYF. The CDR3, as DNA: TGCGCCACCCAACCCGGAGGGGCAGGAGAGACCCAGTACTTC.

The V call is TRBV3-1 (or the pseudogene TRBV3-2), the J call TRBJ2-7; 12 nucleotides match TRBD1. The length of the CDR3 is 15 residues. Germline V lookup: CDR1 LGHDT, CDR2 YNNKEL (reference sequence). Trimming at V came to 4 bases and at J to 7 bases, leaving 8 bases not matched to a gene. CDR3 sequence (DNA): TGTGCCAGCAGCCCGGGACAGGGGGCGTACGGAGAGCAGTACTTC. Encoded protein: CASSPGQGAYGEQYF.